The 16 T cell receptor beta chains presented below share a single source sample, sequenced in a study of T cell responses to AZD1222 COVID-19 vaccine. Produced via immunoSEQ multiplex PCR; TCRdb's table is partial and in-frame only. The repertoire consists of some 190,000 clones, with about nine tenths occurring once and the leading ten covering around 1.9%. The specimen was peripheral blood, collected 28 days after the second AZD1222 dose. The receptor source for this set is an adult who received the AZD1222 COVID-19 vaccine.

The genes are TRBV3-1 (or the pseudogene TRBV3-2) and TRBJ1-1; the D is unclear. Germline V gene sequence: CDR1 LGHDT, CDR2 YNNKEL (reference sequence). The CDR3 extends over 15 amino acids. V lost 1 base and J 2 bases, leaving 11 bases between the germline ends. The chain's CDR3 is CASSQVDRDNTEAFF. In DNA form, the CDR3 reads TGTGCCAGCAGCCAAGTTGATAGAGATAACACTGAAGCTTTCTTT.

The chain links TRBV5-1 to TRBJ1-2; weak D call: TRBD1 (5 bases). The germline CDR1 and CDR2 sequences are SGHRS and YFSETQ. The CDR3 totals 14 residues. V gave up 1 base and J gave up 7 bases, with 14 bases separating them. The CDR3 nucleotides read TGCGCCAGCAGCTTGTCTGGGGCGGATCGTGGCTACACCTTC. Protein product: CASSLSGADRGYTF. Full variable domain (outside the CDR3, taken from reference TRBV5-1 and TRBJ1-2): KAGVTQTPRYLIKTRGQQVTLSCSPISGHRSVSWYQQTPGQGLQFLFEYFSETQRNKGNFPGRFSGRQFSNSRSEMNVSTLELGDSALYLCASSLSGADRGYTFGSGTRLTVV.

As for this clone: The same CDR3 also results from other DNA sequences found in this sample. The J gene is TRBJ1-1, the V gene TRBV7-9; D gene ambiguous. Between the trimmed V and J ends, which lost 5 bases and 0 bases, there was a span of 4 bases. Germline CDR1 SEHNR, CDR2 FQNEAQ (reference sequence). The CDR3 runs to 12 residues. CDR3 loop: CASSPMNTEAFF. The CDR3 coding sequence is TGTGCCAGCAGCCCCATGAACACTGAAGCTTTCTTT.

The V call is TRBV18, the J call TRBJ2-5; TRBD1 aligns across 11 bases. The ends lost 4 bases at V and 5 bases at J; junction bases unmatched: 9. The CDR3 totals 16 residues. Per the germline V gene, CDR1 is KGHSH and CDR2 is LQKENI. In DNA form, the CDR3 reads TGTGCCAGCTCACGGCTCCCCGGGACAGGGGGGGAGACCCAGTACTTC. Its translation: CASSRLPGTGGETQYF.

The chain uses TRBV11-2 and TRBJ1-1; maybe TRBD1 (5 bases). The germline V gene has CDR1 SGHAT and CDR2 FQNNGV. The CDR3 is 14 residues long. V dropped 2 bases and J dropped 2 bases, with 9 bases sitting between them. In nucleotides, the CDR3 is TGTGCCAGCAGCTTACGGGGCACAAACACTGAAGCTTTCTTT. This codes for CASSLRGTNTEAFF.

V usage is TRBV11-2 and J usage is TRBJ1-4; perhaps TRBD1 as D (5 bases). V lost 3 bases, J lost 8 bases, and 16 bases lay in between. This CDR3 contains 15 residues. CDR1 SGHAT and CDR2 FQNNGV come from the germline V gene. The DNA of the CDR3 is TGTGCCAGCAGCTTGACACGGACGTGGGGGGAAAAACTGTTTTTT. Protein: CASSLTRTWGEKLFF. The whole variable domain, remainder taken from reference TRBV11-2 and TRBJ1-4, is EAGVAQSPRYKIIEKRQSVAFWCNPISGHATLYWYQQILGQGPKLLIQFQNNGVVDDSQLPKDRFSAERLKGVDSTLKIQPAKLEDSAVYLCASSLTRTWGEKLFFGSGTQLSVL.

This chain links TRBV11-1 with TRBJ2-1; D is ambiguous. V lost 1 base and J 5 bases, leaving 9 bases between the germline ends. The length of the CDR3 is 14 residues. Germline V gene lookup returns CDR1 SGHAT and CDR2 FQDESV (reference sequence). CDR3 region: CASSLDWKNNEQFF. CDR3 DNA: TGTGCCAGCAGCTTAGACTGGAAAAACAATGAGCAGTTCTTC.

CDR3: CASSDPGANWPPALHF. CDR3 coding DNA: TGTGCCAGCAGTGACCCGGGGGCAAACTGGCCGCCCGCCCTCCACTTT. The rearrangement links TRBV6-2 or TRBV6-3 to TRBJ1-6; tentative D call: TRBD1 (6 bases). CDR3 length: 16 amino acids. V shed 5 bases and J shed 14 bases, with 25 bases lying between them. The germline V gene encodes CDR1 MNHEY and CDR2 SVGEGT.

V gene TRBV21-1 combines with J gene TRBJ2-1. TRBV21-1 is an annotated pseudogene. The CDR3 loop spans 15 amino acids. CDR3 region: CASSKKQKSYNEQFF. For the CDR3, the DNA is TGTGCCAGCAGCAAAAAGCAGAAATCCTACAATGAGCAGTTCTTC.

V gene TRBV19 combines with J gene TRBJ1-1; tentatively, D is TRBD1 (6 bases). V was trimmed by 5 bases and J by 0 bases, leaving 10 bases between them. Germline lookup yields CDR1 LNHDA and CDR2 SQIVND (reference sequence). CDR3 length: 14 residues. The CDR3 sequence is CASSVQGMNTEAFF. The CDR3 DNA sequence: TGTGCCAGTAGTGTACAGGGTATGAACACTGAAGCTTTCTTT.

V and J are TRBV21-1 and TRBJ2-7; the table gives TRBD2 as D, unverified against the DNA. TRBV21-1 is deemed a pseudogene. This CDR3 is built from 14 residues. The chain's CDR3 is CASSKGEGTYEQYF. The CDR3 DNA reads TGTGCCAGCAGCAAGGGTGAGGGAACCTACGAGCAGTACTTC.

This clone appeared once. The chain uses TRBV5-1 and TRBJ2-5; perhaps TRBD2 as D (6 bases). Germline values: CDR1 SGHRS, CDR2 YFSETQ. V shed 3 bases and J shed 0 bases, with 6 bases lying between them. The CDR3 length is 13 residues. CDR3 in DNA: TGCGCCAGCAGCTCGGGAGACCAAGAGACCCAGTACTTC. This translates into CASSSGDQETQYF.

The gene calls are TRBV7-3 and TRBJ2-1; 10 bases align to TRBD2. The CDR3 has 15 residues. Germline CDR1 is SGHTA and CDR2 is FQGTGA. Trimming removed 5 bases from V and 8 bases from J; junction bases left unmatched: 9. This CDR3 reads CASSPQRGGMDEQFF. DNA for the CDR3: TGTGCCAGCAGCCCCCAGCGGGGGGGCATGGATGAGCAGTTCTTC.

The chain has TRBV14 and TRBJ2-2; no clear D gene. The length of the CDR3 is 16 residues. Germline CDR1 is SGHDN and CDR2 is FVKESK. The V and J ends lost 5 bases and 3 bases respectively, with 16 bases between them. CDR3 sequence reads: CASSTQWAPDTGELFF. The CDR3 region has the DNA TGTGCCAGCAGCACTCAGTGGGCGCCCGACACCGGGGAGCTGTTTTTT.

This chain uses TRBV6-5 with TRBJ2-3, with TRBD2 matching over 13 bases. The CDR3 spans 15 residues. CDR1 is MNHEY, CDR2 SVGAGI, per germline. Trimming at V came to 6 bases and at J to 6 bases, leaving 6 bases not matched to a gene. The CDR3 nucleotides read TGTGCCAGCAGCGGGACTAGCGGGAAAGCGGATACGCAGTATTTT. Translated, it gives CASSGTSGKADTQYF.

DNA of the CDR3: TGTGCCAGCAGCCTAAAAGGGGGGAACACCGGGGAGCTGTTTTTT. It encodes CASSLKGGNTGELFF. The chain combines TRBV3-1 (or the pseudogene TRBV3-2) with TRBJ2-2; D might be TRBD1 (6 bases). CDR3 length: 15 amino acids. V lost 4 bases, J lost 1 base, and 10 bases lay in between. CDR1 LGHDT and CDR2 YNNKEL come from the germline V gene (reference sequence).